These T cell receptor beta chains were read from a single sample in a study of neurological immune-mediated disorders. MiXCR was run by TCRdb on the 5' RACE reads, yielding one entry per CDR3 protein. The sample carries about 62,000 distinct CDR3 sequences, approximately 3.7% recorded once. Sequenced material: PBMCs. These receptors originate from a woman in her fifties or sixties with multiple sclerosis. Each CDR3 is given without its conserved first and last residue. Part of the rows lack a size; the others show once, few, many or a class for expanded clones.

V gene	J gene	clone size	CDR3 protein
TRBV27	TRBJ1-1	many	ASSSWQVGHTEAF
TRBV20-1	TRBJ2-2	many	SASRDTNTGELF
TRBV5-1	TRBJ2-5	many	ASSLGTVPGETQY
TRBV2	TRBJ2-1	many	ASSATSGAYNEQF
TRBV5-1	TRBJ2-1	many	ASSLVPAGGEQF
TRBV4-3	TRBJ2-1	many	ASSQRSGGPPYNEQF
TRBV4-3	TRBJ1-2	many	ASSQDAGGGYT
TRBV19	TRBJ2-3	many	ASSIRRTSGLTSTDTQY
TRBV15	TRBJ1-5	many	ATSRPGQGGNQPQH
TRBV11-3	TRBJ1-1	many	ASSKDTLNTEAF
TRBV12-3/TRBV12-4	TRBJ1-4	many	ASSFSLGNEKLF
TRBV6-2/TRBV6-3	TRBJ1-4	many	ASRTVSGGEKLF
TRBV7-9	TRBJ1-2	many	ASSLKGTGNYGYT
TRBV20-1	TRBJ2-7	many	SARASGVPFYEQY
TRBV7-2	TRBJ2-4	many	ASSPGQQIRNIQY
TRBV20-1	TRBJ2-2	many	SASPGGRGRGYTGELF
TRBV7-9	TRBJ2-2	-	ASSFPGQGPGELF
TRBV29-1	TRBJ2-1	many	SVEDRGGLSYNEQF
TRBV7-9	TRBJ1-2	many	ASSSRDQGSYGYT
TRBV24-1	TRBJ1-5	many	ATSASNQPQH
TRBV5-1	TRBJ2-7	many	ASSVGGPGDEQY
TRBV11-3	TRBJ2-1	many	ASSLERLAEMEQF
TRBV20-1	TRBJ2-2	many	SESLGNTGELF
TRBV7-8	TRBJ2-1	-	ASSLPDWNEQF
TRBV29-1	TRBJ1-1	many	SVTTGSTEAF
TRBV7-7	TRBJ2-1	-	ASSAGRSTTEQF
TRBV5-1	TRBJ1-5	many	ASSEWTGQPQN
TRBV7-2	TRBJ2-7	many	ASSGPPTGREQY
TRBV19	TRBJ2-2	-	ARTGYDTGELF
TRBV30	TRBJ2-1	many	AWRRDRGELGMNEQF
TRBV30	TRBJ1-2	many	AWSVGFKGGYT
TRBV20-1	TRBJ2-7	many	SASLTGPYEQY
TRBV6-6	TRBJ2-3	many	ASSYVQASRTDTQY
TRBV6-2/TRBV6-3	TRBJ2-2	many	ASSYSDTSNTGELF
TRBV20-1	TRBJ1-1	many	SARQESFGNTEAF
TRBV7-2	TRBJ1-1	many	ASSSMLGGFTEAF
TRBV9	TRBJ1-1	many	ASSVEPKNTEAF
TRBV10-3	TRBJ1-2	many	AIGEGNYGYT
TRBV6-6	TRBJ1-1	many	ASSLAGHSGAEAF
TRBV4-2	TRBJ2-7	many	ASSPQVQGPGFYEQY
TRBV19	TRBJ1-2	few	ASSMQVTLYGYT
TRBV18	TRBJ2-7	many	ASSPSSHEQY
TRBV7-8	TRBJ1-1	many	ASSSRENTEAF
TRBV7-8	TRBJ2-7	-	ASSLLVFHEQY
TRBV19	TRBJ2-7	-	ASSLQGKGEQY
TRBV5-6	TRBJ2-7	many	ASSSQHYEQY
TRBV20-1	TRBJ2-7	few	SASRGQRAYEQY
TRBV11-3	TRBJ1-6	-	ASSLGGAKSPLN
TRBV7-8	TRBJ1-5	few	ASSLQNNQPQN
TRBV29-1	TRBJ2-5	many	SVEKRVSETQY
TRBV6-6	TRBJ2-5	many	AGGEETQY
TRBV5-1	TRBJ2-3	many	ASRLAADTQY
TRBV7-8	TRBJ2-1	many	ASSPLASGLEYNEQF
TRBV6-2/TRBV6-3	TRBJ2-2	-	ASSYSSGLANTGELF
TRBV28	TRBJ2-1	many	ASSPREIVYNEQF